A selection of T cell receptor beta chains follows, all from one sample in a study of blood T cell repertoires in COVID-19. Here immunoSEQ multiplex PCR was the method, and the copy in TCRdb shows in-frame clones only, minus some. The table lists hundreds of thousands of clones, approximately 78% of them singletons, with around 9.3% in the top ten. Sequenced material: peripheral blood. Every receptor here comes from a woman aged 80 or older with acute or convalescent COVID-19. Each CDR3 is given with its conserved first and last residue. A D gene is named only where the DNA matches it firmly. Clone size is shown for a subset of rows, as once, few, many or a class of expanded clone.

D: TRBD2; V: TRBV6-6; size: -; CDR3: CASSPNSGNPYEQYF
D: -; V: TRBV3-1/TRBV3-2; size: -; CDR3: CASSQSGPGYGYTF
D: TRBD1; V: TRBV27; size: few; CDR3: CASSLRTGGLYEQYF
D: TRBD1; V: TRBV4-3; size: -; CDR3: CASSTGTGGGEKLFF
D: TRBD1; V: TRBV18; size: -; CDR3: CASSPQGAGTEAFF
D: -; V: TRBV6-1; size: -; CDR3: CASSGWTRPPNTGELFF
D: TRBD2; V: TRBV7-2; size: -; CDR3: CASSLGGGPNNEQFF
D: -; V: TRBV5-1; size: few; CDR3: CASSQSTGNSGNTIYF
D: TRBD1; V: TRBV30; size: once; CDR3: CAWTTGTANNEQFF
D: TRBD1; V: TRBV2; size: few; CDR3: CASSITQGADEKLFF
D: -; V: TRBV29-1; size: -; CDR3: CSVEGQERYEQYF
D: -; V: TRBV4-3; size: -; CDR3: CASSQEQGNNYGYTF
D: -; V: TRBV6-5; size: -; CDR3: CASTSSGGYTEAFF
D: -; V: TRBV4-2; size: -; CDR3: CASSRGEGTDTQYF
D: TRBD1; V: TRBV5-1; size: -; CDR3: CASSSGQGDGYTF
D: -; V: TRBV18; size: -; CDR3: CASSRETGTNTEAFF
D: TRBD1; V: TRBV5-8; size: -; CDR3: CASSFHQGAGANVLTF
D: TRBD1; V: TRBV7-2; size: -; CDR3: CASSLATGSNQPQHF
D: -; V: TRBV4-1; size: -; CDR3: CASSQETGREAFF
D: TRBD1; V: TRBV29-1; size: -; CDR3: CSVGRQGASYEQYF
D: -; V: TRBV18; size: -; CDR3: CASSPRSLSNQPQHF